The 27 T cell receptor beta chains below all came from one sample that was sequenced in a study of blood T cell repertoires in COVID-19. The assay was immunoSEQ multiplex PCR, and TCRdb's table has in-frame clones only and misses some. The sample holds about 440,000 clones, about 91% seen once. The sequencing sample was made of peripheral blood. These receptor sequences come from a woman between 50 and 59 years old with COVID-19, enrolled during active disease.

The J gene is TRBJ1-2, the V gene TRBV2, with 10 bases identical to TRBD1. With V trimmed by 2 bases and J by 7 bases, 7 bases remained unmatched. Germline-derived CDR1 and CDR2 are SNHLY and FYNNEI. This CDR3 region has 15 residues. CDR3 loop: CASSEFGQGDLGYTF. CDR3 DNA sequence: TGTGCCAGCAGTGAATTCGGACAGGGGGACCTTGGCTACACCTTC.

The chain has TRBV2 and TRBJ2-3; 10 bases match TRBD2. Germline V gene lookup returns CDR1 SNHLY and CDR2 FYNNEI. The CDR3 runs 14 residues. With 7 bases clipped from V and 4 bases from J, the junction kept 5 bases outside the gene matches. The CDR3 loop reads CASKSAGGPDTQYF. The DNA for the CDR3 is TGTGCCAGCAAATCAGCGGGGGGGCCAGATACGCAGTATTTT. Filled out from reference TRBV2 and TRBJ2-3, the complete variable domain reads EPEVTQTPSHQVTQMGQEVILRCVPISNHLYFYWYRQILGQKVEFLVSFYNNEISEKSEIFDDQFSVERPDGSNFTLKIRSTKLEDSAMYFCASKSAGGPDTQYFGPGTRLTVL.

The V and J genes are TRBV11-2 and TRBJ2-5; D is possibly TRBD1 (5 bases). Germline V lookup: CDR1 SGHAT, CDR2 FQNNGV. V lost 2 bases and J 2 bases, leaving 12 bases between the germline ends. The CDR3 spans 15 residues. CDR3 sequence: CASSLFNQGQETQYF. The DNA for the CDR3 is TGTGCCAGCAGCTTATTCAATCAGGGTCAAGAGACCCAGTACTTC. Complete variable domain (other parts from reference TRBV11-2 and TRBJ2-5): EAGVAQSPRYKIIEKRQSVAFWCNPISGHATLYWYQQILGQGPKLLIQFQNNGVVDDSQLPKDRFSAERLKGVDSTLKIQPAKLEDSAVYLCASSLFNQGQETQYFGPGTRLLVL.

The CDR3 sequence is CATSTSGNTGELFF. The CDR3 DNA reads TGTGCCACGAGTACTAGCGGGAACACCGGGGAGCTGTTTTTT. This chain links TRBV24-1 with TRBJ2-2, with 8 bases matching TRBD2. CDR3 length equals 14 residues. Germline-derived CDR1 and CDR2 are KGHDR and SFDVKD. V lost 10 bases to trimming and J lost 1 base; unmatched junction nucleotides: 4.

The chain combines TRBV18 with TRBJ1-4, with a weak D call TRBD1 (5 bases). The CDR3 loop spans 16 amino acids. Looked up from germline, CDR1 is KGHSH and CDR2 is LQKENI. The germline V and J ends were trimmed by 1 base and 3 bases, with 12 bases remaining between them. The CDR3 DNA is TGTGCCAGCTCACCACAGGGGCCCCCCGCTAATGAAAAACTGTTTTTT. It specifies CASSPQGPPANEKLFF.

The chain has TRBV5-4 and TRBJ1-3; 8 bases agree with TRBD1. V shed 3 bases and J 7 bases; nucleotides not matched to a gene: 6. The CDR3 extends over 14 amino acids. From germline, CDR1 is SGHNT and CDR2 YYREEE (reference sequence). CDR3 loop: CASSSGGKWNTIYF. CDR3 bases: TGTGCCAGCAGCTCAGGGGGCAAATGGAACACCATATATTTT.

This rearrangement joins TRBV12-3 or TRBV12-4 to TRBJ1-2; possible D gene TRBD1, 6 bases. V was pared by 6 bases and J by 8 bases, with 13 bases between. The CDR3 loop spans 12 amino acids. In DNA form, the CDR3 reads TGTGCCAGCAGCCCAGGGGCTCGGGGCTACACCTTC. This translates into CASSPGARGYTF.

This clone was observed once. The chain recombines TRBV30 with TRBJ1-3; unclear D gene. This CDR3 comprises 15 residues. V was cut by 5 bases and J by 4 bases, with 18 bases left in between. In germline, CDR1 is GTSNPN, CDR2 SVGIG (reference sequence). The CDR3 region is CAWHVSGGPGNTIYF. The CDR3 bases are TGTGCCTGGCACGTTTCGGGAGGACCGGGAAACACCATATATTTT.

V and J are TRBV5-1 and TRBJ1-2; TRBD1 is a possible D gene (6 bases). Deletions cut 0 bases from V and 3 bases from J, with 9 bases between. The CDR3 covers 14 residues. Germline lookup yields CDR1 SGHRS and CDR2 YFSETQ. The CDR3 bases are TGCGCCAGCAGCTTGGCAGGGGAATACTATGGCTACACCTTC. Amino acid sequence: CASSLAGEYYGYTF.

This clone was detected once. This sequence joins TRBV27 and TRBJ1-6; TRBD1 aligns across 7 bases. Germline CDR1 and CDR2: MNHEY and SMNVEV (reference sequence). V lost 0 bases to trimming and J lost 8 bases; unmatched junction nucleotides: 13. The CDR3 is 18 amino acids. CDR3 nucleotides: TGTGCCAGCAGTTTATCGGGCGGAGACAGGGCGGGGTATTCACCCCTCCACTTT. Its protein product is CASSLSGGDRAGYSPLHF.

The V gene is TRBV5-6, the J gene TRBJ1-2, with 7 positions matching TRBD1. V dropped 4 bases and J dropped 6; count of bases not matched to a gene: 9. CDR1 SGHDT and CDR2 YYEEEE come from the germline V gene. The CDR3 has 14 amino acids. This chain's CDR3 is CASSQGEVMHGYTF. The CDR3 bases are TGTGCCAGCAGCCAGGGGGAAGTGATGCATGGCTACACCTTC.

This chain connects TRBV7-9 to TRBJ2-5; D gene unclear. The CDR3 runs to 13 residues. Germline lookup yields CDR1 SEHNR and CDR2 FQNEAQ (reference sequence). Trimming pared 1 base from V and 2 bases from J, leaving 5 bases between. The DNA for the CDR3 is TGTGCCAGCAGCTTAGTACTTCAAGAGACCCAGTACTTC. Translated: CASSLVLQETQYF.

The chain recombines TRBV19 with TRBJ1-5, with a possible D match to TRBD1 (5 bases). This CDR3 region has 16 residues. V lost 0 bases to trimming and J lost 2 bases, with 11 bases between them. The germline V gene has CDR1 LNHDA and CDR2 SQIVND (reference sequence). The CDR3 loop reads CASSIEGGVGNQPQHF. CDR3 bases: TGTGCCAGTAGTATAGAGGGGGGGGTGGGCAATCAGCCCCAGCATTTT. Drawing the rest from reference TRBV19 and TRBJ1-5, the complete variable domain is DGGITQSPKYLFRKEGQNVTLSCEQNLNHDAMYWYRQDPGQGLRLIYYSQIVNDFQKGDIAEGYSVSREKKESFPLTVTSAQKNPTAFYLCASSIEGGVGNQPQHFGDGTRLSIL.

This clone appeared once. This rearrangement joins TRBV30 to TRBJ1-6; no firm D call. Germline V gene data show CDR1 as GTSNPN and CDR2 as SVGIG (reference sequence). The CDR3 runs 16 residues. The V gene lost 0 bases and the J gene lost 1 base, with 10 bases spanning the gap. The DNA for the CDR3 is TGTGCCTGGAGTGTTTTCGAGTCGTCCTATAATTCACCCCTCCACTTT. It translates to CAWSVFESSYNSPLHF.

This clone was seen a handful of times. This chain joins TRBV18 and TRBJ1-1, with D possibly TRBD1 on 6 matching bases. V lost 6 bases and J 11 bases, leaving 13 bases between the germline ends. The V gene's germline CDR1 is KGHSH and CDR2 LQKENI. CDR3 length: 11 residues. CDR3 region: CASSPSGEAFF. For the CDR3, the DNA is TGTGCCAGCTCCCCTTCAGGGGAGGCTTTCTTT.

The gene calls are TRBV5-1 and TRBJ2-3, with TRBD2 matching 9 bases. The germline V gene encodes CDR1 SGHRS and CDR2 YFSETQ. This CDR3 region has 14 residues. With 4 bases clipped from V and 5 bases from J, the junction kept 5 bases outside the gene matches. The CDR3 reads CASSRAGGQDTQYF. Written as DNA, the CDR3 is TGCGCCAGCAGCCGGGCGGGGGGGCAAGATACGCAGTATTTT.

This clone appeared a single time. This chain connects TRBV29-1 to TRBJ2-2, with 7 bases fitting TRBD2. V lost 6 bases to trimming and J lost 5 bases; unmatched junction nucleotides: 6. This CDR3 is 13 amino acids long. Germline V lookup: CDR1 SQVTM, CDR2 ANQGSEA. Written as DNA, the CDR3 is TGCAGCGTCCCGGGGGGAGGTACCGGGGAGCTGTTTTTT. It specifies CSVPGGGTGELFF.

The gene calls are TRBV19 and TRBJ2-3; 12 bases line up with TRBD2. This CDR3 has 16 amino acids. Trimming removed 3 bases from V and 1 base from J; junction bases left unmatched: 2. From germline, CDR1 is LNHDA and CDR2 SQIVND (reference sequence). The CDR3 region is CASSIWTSGGTDTQYF. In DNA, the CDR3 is TGTGCCAGTAGTATTTGGACTAGCGGGGGCACAGATACGCAGTATTTT.

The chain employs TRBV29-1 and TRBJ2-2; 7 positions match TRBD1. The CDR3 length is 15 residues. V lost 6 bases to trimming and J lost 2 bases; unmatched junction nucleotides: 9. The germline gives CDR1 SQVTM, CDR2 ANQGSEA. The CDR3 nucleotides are TGCAGCGTCACCTCCGGGACAGTCAACACCGGGGAGCTGTTTTTT. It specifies CSVTSGTVNTGELFF.

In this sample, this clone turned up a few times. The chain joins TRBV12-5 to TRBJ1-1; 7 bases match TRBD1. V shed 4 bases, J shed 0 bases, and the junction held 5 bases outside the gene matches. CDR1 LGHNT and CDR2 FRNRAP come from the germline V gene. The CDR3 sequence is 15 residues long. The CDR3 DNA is TGTGCTAGTGGTTCCAGACAGGGATTGAACACTGAAGCTTTCTTT. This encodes CASGSRQGLNTEAFF.

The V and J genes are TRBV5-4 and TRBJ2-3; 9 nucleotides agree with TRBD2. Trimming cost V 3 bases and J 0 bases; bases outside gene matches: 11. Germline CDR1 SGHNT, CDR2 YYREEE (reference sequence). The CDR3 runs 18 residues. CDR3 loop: CASSSEGGGARSTDTQYF. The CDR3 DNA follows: TGTGCCAGCAGCTCGGAGGGCGGGGGGGCTCGGAGCACAGATACGCAGTATTTT.

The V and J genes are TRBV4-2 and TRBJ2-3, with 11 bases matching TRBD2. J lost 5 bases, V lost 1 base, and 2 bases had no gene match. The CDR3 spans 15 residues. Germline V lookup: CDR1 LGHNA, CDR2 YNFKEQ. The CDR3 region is CASSQATSGGDTQYF. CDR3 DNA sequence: TGTGCCAGCAGCCAAGCTACTAGCGGGGGAGATACGCAGTATTTT.

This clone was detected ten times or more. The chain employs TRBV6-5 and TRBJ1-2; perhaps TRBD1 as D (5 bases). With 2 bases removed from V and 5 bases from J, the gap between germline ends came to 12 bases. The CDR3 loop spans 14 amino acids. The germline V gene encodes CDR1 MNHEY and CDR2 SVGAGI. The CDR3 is CASSYGAGGYGYTF. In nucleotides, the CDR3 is TGTGCCAGCAGTTACGGGGCAGGCGGATATGGCTACACCTTC.

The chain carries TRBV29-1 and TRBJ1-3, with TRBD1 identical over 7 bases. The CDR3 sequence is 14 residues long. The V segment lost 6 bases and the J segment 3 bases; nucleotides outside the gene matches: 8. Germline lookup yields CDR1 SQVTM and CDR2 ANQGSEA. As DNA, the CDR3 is TGCAGCGTCGAGAGGGGGCTTGGTGGAAACACCATATATTTT. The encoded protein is CSVERGLGGNTIYF.

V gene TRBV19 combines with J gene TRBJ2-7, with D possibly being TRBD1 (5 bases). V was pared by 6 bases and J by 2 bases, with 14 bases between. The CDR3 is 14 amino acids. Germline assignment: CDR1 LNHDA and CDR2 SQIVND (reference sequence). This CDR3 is CASSPGQWTYEQYF. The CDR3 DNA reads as TGTGCCAGTAGCCCAGGACAATGGACCTACGAGCAGTACTTC.

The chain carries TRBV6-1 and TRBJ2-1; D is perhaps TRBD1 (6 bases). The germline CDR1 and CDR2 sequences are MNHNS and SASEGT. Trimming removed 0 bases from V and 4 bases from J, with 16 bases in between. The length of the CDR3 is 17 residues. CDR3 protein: CASSEAPPGTPYNEQFF. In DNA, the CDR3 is TGTGCCAGCAGTGAAGCGCCCCCCGGGACACCGTACAATGAGCAGTTCTTC.

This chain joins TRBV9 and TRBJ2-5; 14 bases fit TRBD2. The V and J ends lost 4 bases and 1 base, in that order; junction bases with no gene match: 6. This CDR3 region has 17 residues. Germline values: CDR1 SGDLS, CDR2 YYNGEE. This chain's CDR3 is CASSPGTSGGFQETQYF. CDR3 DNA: TGTGCCAGCAGCCCCGGGACTAGCGGGGGATTCCAAGAGACCCAGTACTTC.